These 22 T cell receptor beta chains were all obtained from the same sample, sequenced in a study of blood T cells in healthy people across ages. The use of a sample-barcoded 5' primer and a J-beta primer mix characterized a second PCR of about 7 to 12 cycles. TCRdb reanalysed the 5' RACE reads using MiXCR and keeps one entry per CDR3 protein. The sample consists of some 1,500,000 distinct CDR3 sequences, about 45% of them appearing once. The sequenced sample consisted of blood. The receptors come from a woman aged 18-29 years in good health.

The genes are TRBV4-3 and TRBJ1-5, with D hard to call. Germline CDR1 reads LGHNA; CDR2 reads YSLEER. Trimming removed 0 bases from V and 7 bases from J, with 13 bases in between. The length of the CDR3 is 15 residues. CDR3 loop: CASSQEGVKAQPQHF. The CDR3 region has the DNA TGCGCCAGCAGCCAAGAAGGCGTCAAGGCCCAGCCCCAGCATTTT.

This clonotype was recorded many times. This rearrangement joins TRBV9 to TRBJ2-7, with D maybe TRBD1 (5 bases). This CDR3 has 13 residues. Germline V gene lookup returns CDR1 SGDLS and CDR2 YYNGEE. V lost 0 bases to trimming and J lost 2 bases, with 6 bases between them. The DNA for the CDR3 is TGTGCCAGCAGCGTAGGACAGACCTACGAGCAGTACTTC. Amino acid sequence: CASSVGQTYEQYF.

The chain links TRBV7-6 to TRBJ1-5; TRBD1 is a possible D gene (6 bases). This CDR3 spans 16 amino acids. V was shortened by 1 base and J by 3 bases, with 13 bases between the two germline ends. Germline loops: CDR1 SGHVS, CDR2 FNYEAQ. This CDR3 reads CASSLGPTGTNQPQHF. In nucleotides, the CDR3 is TGTGCCAGCAGCTTAGGCCCGACAGGTACCAATCAGCCCCAGCATTTT.

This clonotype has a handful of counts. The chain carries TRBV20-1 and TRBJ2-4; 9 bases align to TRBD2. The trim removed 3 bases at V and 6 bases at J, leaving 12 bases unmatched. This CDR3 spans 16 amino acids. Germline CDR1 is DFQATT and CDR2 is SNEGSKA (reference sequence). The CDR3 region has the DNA TGCAGTGCTAGCCCCGCGGCGGGAGGGCATAGAAACATTCAGTACTTC. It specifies CSASPAAGGHRNIQYF.

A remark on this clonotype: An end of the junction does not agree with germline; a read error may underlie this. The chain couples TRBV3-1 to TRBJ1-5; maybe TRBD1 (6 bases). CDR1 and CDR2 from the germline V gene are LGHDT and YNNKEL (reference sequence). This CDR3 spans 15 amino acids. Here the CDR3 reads CASSPWGLSNPPQHF. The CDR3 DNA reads TGTGCCAGCAGCCCCTGGGGGCTGAGCAATCCGCCCCAGCATTTT.

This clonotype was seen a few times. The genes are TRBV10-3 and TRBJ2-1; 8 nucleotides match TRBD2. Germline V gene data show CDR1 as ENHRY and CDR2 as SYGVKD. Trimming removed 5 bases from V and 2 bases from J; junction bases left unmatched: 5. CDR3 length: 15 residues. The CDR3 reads CAISTSGSTYNEQFF. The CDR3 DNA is TGTGCCATCAGTACAAGCGGGAGTACCTACAATGAGCAGTTCTTC.

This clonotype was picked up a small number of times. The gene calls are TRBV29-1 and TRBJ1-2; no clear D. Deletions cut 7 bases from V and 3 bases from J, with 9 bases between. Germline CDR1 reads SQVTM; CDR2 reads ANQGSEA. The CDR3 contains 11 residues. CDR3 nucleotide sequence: TGCAGCGGCCAGGAGGACTATGGCTACACCTTC. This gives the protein CSGQEDYGYTF. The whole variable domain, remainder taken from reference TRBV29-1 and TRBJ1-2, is SAVISQKPSRDICQRGTSLTIQCQVDSQVTMMFWYRQQPGQSLTLIATANQGSEATYESGFVIDKFPISRPNLTFSTLTVSNMSPEDSSIYLCSGQEDYGYTFGSGTRLTVV.

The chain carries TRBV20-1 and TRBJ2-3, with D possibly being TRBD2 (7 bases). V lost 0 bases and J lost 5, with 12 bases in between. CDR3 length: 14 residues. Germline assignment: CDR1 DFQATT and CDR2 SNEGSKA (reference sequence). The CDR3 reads CSARDRGGRDTQYF. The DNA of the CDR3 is TGCAGTGCTAGAGATAGGGGGGGACGAGATACGCAGTATTTT.

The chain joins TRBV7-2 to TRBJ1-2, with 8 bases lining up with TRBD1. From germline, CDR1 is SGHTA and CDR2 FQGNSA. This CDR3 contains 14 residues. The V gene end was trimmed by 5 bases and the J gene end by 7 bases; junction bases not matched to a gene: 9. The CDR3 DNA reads TGTGCCAGCAGCCGACTTACAGGGGGGGGTGGCTACACCTTC. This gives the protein CASSRLTGGGGYTF.

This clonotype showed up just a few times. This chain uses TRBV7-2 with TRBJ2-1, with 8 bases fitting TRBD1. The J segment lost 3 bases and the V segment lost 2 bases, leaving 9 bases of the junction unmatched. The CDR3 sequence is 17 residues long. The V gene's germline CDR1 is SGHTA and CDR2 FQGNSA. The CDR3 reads CASSLNPGTGGYNEQFF. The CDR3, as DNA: TGTGCCAGCAGCTTAAACCCCGGGACAGGCGGCTACAATGAGCAGTTCTTC.

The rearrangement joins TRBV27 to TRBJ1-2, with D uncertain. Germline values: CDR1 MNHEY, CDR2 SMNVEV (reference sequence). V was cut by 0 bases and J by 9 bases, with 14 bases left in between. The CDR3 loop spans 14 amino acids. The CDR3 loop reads CASSLSAQPSSYTF. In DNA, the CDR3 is TGTGCCAGCAGTTTATCTGCCCAGCCCTCAAGCTACACCTTC.

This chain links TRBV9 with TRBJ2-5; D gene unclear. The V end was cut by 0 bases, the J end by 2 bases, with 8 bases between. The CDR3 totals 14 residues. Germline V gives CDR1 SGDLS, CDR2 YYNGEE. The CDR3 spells CASSVADGQETQYF. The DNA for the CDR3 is TGTGCCAGCAGCGTAGCCGACGGACAAGAGACCCAGTACTTC. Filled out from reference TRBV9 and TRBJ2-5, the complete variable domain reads DSGVTQTPKHLITATGQRVTLRCSPRSGDLSVYWYQQSLDQGLQFLIQYYNGEERAKGNILERFSAQQFPDLHSELNLSSLELGDSALYFCASSVADGQETQYFGPGTRLLVL.

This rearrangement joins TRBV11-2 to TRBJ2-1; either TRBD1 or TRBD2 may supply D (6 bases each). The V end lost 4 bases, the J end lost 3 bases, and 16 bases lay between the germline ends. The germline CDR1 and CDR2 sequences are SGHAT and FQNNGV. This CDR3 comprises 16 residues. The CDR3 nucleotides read TGTGCCAGCAGCTCGAGGGGGAGCGGGTTCTACAATGAGCAGTTCTTC. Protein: CASSSRGSGFYNEQFF.

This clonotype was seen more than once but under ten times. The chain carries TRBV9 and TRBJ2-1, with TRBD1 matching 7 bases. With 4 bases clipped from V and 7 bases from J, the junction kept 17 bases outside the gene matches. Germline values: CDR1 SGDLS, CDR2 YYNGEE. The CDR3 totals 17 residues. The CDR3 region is CASSFTRTGHAWNEQFF. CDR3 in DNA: TGTGCCAGCAGCTTCACGAGGACAGGCCATGCTTGGAATGAGCAGTTCTTC.

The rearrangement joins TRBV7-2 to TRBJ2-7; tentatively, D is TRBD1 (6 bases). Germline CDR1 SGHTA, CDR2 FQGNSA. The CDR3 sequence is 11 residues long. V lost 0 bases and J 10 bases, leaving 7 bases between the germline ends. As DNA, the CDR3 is TGTGCCAGCAGCTTAGCACAGGGTCAGTACTTC. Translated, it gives CASSLAQGQYF. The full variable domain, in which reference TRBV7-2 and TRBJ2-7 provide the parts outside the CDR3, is GAGVSQSPSNKVTEKGKDVELRCDPISGHTALYWYRQSLGQGLEFLIYFQGNSAPDKSGLPSDRFSAERTGGSVSTLTIQRTQQEDSAVYLCASSLAQGQYFGPGTRLTVT.

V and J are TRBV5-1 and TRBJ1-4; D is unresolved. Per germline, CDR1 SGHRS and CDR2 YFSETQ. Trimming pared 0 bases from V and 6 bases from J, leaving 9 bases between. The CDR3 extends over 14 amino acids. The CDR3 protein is CASSLGVLDEKLFF. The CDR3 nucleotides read TGCGCCAGCAGCTTGGGGGTCCTGGATGAAAAACTGTTTTTT.

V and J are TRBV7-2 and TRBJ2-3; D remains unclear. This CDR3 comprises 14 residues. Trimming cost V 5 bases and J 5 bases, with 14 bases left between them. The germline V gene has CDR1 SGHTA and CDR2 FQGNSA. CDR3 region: CASSPPELLDTQYF. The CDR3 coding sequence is TGTGCCAGCAGCCCGCCTGAATTGCTAGATACGCAGTATTTT.

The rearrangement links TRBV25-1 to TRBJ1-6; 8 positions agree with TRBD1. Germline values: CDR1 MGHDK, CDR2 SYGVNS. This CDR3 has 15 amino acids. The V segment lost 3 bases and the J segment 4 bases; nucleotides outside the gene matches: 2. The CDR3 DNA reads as TGTGCCAGCAGTGAGACAGGGGAGTATAATTCACCCCTCCACTTT. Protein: CASSETGEYNSPLHF.

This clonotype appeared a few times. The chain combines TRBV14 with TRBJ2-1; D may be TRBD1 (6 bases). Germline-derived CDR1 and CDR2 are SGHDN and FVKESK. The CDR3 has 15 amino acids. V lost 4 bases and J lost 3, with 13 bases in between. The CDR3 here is CASSRRQEIYNEQFF. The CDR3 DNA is TGTGCCAGCAGCCGCAGACAGGAGATCTACAATGAGCAGTTCTTC. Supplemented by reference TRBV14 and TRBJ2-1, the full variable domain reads EAGVTQFPSHSVIEKGQTVTLRCDPISGHDNLYWYRRVMGKEIKFLLHFVKESKQDESGMPNNRFLAERTGGTYSTLKVQPAELEDSGVYFCASSRRQEIYNEQFFGPGTRLTVL.

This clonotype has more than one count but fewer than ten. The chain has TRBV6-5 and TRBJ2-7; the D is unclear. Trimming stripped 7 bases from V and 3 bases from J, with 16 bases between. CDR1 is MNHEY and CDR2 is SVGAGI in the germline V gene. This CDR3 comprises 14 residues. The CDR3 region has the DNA TGTGCCAGCATCGATACCGGGCTACTCTACGAGCAGTACTTC. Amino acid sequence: CASIDTGLLYEQYF.

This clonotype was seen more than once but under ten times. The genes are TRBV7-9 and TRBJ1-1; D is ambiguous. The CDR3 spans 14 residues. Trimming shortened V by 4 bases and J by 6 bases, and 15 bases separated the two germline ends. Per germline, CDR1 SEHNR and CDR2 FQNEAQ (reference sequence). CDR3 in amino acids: CASSSTPEWSEAFF. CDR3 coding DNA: TGTGCCAGCAGCTCCACCCCGGAATGGTCTGAAGCTTTCTTT.

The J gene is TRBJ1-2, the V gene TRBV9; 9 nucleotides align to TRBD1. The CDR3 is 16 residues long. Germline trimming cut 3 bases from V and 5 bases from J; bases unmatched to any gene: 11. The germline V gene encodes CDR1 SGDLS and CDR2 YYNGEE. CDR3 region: CASSGDRDRGYYGYTF. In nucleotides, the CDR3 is TGTGCCAGCAGCGGAGACCGCGACAGGGGGTATTATGGCTACACCTTC.